Given below is one T cell receptor (beta chain) in context. Antigen unknown. CDR3 length equals 15 residues. The germline V gene has CDR1 MGHDK and CDR2 SYGVNS. Between the trimmed V and J ends, which lost 3 bases and 3 bases, there was a span of 11 bases. The authors' processing: With immunoSEQ giving junction-only sequences and no quality scores, filtering differed. Sequenced by immunoSEQ multiplex PCR; TCRdb stores in-frame clones only, minus some. V and J calls and clone size are those listed in that table; D and trimming were worked out from the DNA. This sample has fewer than 1.6 million clones, with 98% found just once. The data originate from a study of shared clonotypes between healthy human individuals. Study results and caveats: Naive CD4 clonotypes were shared across a few donors at 5% to 6%. Though the depth was large, rarefaction showed that sorted-subset sequencing was incomplete.

The sequencing sample was made of naive CD4+ T cells sorted from blood. As for subset: CD45RA+ positively selected. This sequence was found in a man aged 25 to 40 in good health. This chain connects TRBV25-1 to TRBJ1-4; D might be TRBD1 (5 bases). In DNA form, the CDR3 reads TGTGCCAGCAGTGAGTCCGGGACCGCTAATGAAAAACTGTTTTTT. Encoded protein: CASSESGTANEKLFF.